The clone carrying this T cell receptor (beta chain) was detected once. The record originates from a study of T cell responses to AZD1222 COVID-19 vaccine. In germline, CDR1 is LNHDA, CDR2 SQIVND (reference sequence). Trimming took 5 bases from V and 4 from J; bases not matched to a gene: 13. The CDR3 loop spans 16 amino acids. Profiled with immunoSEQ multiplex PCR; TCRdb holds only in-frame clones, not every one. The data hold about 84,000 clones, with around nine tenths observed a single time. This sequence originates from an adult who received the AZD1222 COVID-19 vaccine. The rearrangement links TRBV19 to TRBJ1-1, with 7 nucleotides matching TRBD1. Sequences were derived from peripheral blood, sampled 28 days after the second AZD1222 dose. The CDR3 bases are TGTGCCAGTAGTTTTCGTCGAGGGGGCGGATCCACTGAAGCTTTCTTT. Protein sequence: CASSFRRGGGSTEAFF.